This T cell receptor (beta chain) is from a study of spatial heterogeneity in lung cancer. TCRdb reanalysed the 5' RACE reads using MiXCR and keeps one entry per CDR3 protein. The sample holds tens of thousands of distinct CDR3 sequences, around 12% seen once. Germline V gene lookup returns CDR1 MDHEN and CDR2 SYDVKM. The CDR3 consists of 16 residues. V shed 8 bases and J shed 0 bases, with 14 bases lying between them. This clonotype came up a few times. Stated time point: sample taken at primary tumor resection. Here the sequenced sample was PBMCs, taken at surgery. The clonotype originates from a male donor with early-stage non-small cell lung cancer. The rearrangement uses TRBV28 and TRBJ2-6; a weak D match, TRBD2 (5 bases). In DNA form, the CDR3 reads TGTGCCAGCGGGCTGCGGGCGTACTCTGGGGCCAACGTCCTGACTTTC. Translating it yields CASGLRAYSGANVLTF.